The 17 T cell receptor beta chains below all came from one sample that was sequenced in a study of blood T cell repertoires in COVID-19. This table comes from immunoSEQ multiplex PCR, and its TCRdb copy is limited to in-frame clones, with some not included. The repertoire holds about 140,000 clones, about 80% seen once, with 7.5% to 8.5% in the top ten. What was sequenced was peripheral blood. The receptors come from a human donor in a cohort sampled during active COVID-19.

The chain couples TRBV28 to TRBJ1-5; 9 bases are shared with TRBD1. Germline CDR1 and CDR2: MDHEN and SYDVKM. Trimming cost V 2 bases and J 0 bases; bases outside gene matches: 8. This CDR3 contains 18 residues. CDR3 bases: TGTGCCAGCAGTTTACAGGGACAGGGAATTTATAGCAATCAGCCCCAGCATTTT. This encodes CASSLQGQGIYSNQPQHF.

In DNA, the CDR3 is TGTGCCAGCAGTTTCTTCTATAGACAGCTGGCTAGCACAGATACGCAGTATTTT. Amino acids: CASSFFYRQLASTDTQYF. The chain joins TRBV28 to TRBJ2-3; tentatively, D is TRBD1 (5 bases). Germline CDR1 MDHEN, CDR2 SYDVKM. V lost 3 bases, J lost 0 bases, and 19 bases lay in between. The CDR3 sequence is 18 residues long.

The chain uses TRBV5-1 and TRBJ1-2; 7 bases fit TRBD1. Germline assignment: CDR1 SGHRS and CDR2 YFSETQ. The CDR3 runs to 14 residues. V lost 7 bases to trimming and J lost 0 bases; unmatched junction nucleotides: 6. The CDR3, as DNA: TGCGCCAGCCGCGAACAGGGGACTAACTATGGCTACACCTTC. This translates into CASREQGTNYGYTF.

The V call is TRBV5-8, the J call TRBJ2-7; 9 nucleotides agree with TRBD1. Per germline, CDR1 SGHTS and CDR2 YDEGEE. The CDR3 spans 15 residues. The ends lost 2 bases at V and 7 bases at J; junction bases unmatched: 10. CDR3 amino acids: CASSLWTGELGEQYF. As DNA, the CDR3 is TGTGCCAGCAGCTTATGGACAGGGGAATTAGGGGAGCAGTACTTC.

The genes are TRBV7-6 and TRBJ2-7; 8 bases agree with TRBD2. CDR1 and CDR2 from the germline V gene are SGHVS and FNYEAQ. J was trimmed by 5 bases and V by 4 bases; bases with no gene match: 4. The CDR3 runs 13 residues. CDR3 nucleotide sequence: TGTGCCAGCAGCTCGGGGGGGCTTGACGAGCAGTACTTC. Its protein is CASSSGGLDEQYF.

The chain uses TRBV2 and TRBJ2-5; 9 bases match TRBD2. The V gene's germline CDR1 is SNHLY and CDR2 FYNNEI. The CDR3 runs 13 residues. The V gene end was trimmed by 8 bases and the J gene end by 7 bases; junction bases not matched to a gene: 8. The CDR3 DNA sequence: TGTGCCAGCCGGGCTAGCGGGGCTGGGACCCAGTACTTC. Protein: CASRASGAGTQYF.

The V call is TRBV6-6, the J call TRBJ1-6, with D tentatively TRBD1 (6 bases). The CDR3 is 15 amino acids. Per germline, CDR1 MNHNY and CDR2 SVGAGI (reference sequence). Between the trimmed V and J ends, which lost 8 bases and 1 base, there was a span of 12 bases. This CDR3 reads CASLLDRSYNSPLHF. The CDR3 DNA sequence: TGTGCCAGCCTTTTAGACAGGTCCTATAATTCACCCCTCCACTTT.

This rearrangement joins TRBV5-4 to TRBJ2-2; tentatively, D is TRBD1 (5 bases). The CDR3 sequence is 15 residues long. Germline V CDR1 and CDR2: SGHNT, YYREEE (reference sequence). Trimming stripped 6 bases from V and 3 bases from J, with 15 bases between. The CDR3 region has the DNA TGTGCCAGCAAGATCGGAGAAGGGGACACCGGGGAGCTGTTTTTT. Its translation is CASKIGEGDTGELFF.

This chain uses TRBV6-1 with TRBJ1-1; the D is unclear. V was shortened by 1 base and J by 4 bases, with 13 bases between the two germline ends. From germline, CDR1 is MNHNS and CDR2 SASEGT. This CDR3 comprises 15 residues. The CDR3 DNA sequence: TGTGCCAGCAGTGAAGGGCCGGGAGGGATCACTGAAGCTTTCTTT. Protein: CASSEGPGGITEAFF.

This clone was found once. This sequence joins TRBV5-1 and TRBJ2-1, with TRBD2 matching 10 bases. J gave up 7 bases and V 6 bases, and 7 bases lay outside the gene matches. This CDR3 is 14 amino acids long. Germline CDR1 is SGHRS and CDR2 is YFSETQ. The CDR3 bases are TGCGCCAGCACTCGGGGTAGCGGGGGGAATGAGCAGTTCTTC. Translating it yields CASTRGSGGNEQFF.

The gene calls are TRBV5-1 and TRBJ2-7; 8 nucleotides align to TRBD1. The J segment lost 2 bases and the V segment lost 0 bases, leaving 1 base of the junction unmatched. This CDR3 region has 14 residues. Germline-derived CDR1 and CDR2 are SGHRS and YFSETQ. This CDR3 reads CASSLGGQAYEQYF. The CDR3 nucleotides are TGCGCCAGCAGCTTGGGGGGACAGGCCTACGAGCAGTACTTC. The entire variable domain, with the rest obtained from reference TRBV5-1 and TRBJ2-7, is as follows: KAGVTQTPRYLIKTRGQQVTLSCSPISGHRSVSWYQQTPGQGLQFLFEYFSETQRNKGNFPGRFSGRQFSNSRSEMNVSTLELGDSALYLCASSLGGQAYEQYFGPGTRLTVT.

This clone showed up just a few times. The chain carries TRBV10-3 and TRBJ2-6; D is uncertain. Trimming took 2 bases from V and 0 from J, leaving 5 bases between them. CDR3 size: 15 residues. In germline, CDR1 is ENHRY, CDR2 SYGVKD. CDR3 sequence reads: CAISEAGSGANVLTF. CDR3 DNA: TGTGCCATCAGTGAGGCAGGCTCTGGGGCCAACGTCCTGACTTTC.

Here the CDR3 DNA reads TGTGCCAGCAGACCGACAGGGGAAAACCTCTACGAGCAGTACTTC. Residues: CASRPTGENLYEQYF. V and J are TRBV7-2 and TRBJ2-7, with 8 bases aligning to TRBD1. The CDR3 is 15 residues long. After removal of 6 bases from V and 3 bases from J, the junction contained 10 bases not matched to a gene. Germline V gives CDR1 SGHTA, CDR2 FQGNSA.

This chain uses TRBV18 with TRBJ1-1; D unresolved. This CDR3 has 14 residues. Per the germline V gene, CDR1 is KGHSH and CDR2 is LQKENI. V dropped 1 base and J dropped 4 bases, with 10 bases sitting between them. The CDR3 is CASSPREGGTEAFF. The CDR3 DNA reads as TGTGCCAGCTCACCACGAGAGGGCGGCACTGAAGCTTTCTTT.

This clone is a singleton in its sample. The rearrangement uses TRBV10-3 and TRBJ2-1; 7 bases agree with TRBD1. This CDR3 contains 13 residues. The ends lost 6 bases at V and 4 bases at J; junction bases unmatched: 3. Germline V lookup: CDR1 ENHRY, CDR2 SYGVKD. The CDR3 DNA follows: TGTGCCATCAGAACAGGGGATTACAATGAGCAGTTCTTC. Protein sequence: CAIRTGDYNEQFF.

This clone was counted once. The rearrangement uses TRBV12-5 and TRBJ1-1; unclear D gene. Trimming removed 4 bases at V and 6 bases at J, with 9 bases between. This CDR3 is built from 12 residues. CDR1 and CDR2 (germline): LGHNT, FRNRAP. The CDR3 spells CASGSNRAEAFF. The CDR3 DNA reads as TGTGCTAGTGGTTCGAACAGAGCTGAAGCTTTCTTT.

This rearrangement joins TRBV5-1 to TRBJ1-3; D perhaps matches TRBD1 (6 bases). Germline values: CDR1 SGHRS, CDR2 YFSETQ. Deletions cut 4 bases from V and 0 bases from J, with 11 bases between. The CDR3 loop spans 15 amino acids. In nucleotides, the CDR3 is TGCGCCAGCAGCCCTACAGGGAGCTCTGGAAACACCATATATTTT. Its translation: CASSPTGSSGNTIYF. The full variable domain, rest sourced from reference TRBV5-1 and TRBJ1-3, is KAGVTQTPRYLIKTRGQQVTLSCSPISGHRSVSWYQQTPGQGLQFLFEYFSETQRNKGNFPGRFSGRQFSNSRSEMNVSTLELGDSALYLCASSPTGSSGNTIYFGEGSWLTVV.